Following are 15 T cell receptor beta chains from one sample sequenced in a study of OX40 agonist ivuxolimab in advanced cancers. Here immunoSEQ multiplex PCR was the method, and the copy in TCRdb shows in-frame clones only, minus some. Found here are roughly 55,000 clones, 80% of them singletons; the top ten hold around 4.5%. Sequenced material: CD4+ or CD8+ T cells sorted from blood, taken in a trial of the OX40 agonist ivuxolimab. The receptors were sampled from an adult with an advanced solid tumor such as melanoma, head and neck, liver or kidney cancer.

The chain combines TRBV19 with TRBJ2-1; D possibly corresponds to TRBD1 (6 bases). V was shortened by 5 bases and J by 6 bases, with 29 bases between the two germline ends. The CDR3 is made up of 19 amino acids. Germline V gene data show CDR1 as LNHDA and CDR2 as SQIVND (reference sequence). CDR3 sequence reads: CASSGWDTWTGQGANEQFF. DNA of the CDR3: TGTGCCAGTAGTGGATGGGACACCTGGACTGGCCAAGGCGCCAATGAGCAGTTCTTC.

V is TRBV29-1 and J is TRBJ2-3; TRBD1 or TRBD2 may be the D gene (6 bases each). Per germline, CDR1 SQVTM and CDR2 ANQGSEA. The CDR3 spans 15 residues. V lost 8 bases to trimming and J lost 6 bases, with 24 bases between them. The CDR3 spells CSPSGGPPCWDTQYF. CDR3 coding DNA: TGCAGCCCCTCCGGGGGCCCCCCTTGTTGGGATACGCAGTATTTT.

This chain uses TRBV5-1 with TRBJ2-2, with 10 bases identical to TRBD1. This CDR3 comprises 16 residues. CDR1 SGHRS and CDR2 YFSETQ come from the germline V gene. The trim removed 4 bases at V and 5 bases at J, leaving 8 bases unmatched. The CDR3 reads CASSKGTGVATGELFF. CDR3 DNA sequence: TGCGCCAGCAGCAAAGGGACAGGGGTAGCAACCGGGGAGCTGTTTTTT. The full variable domain, in which reference TRBV5-1 and TRBJ2-2 provide the parts outside the CDR3, is KAGVTQTPRYLIKTRGQQVTLSCSPISGHRSVSWYQQTPGQGLQFLFEYFSETQRNKGNFPGRFSGRQFSNSRSEMNVSTLELGDSALYLCASSKGTGVATGELFFGEGSRLTVL.

The chain carries TRBV2 and TRBJ1-1; no clear D gene. Deletions cut 6 bases from V and 3 bases from J, with 20 bases between. CDR1 and CDR2 from the germline V gene are SNHLY and FYNNEI. This CDR3 has 16 amino acids. The CDR3 is CASRAGWGMKDTEAFF. The CDR3 nucleotides read TGTGCCAGCAGAGCCGGATGGGGTATGAAGGACACTGAAGCTTTCTTT.

The chain carries TRBV5-1 and TRBJ2-5, with 10 positions matching TRBD2. Trimming removed 6 bases from V and 5 bases from J; junction bases left unmatched: 10. The CDR3 is 15 residues long. Germline-derived CDR1 and CDR2 are SGHRS and YFSETQ. The chain's CDR3 is CASTELAGSGETQYF. The CDR3 DNA sequence: TGCGCCAGCACAGAACTAGCGGGGAGTGGGGAGACCCAGTACTTC.

The chain links TRBV5-6 to TRBJ2-7; D may be TRBD1 (5 bases). The CDR3 spans 14 residues. Looked up from germline, CDR1 is SGHDT and CDR2 is YYEEEE. Between the trimmed V and J ends, which lost 2 bases and 0 bases, there was a span of 9 bases. The chain's CDR3 is CASSFQGLSYEQYF. Written as DNA, the CDR3 is TGTGCCAGCAGCTTCCAGGGTCTCTCCTACGAGCAGTACTTC. The whole variable domain, filled in from reference TRBV5-6 and TRBJ2-7, reads DAGVTQSPTHLIKTRGQQVTLRCSPKSGHDTVSWYQQALGQGPQFIFQYYEEEERQRGNFPDRFSGHQFPNYSSELNVNALLLGDSALYLCASSFQGLSYEQYFGPGTRLTVT.

This clone was found once. The chain recombines TRBV6-1 with TRBJ1-1, with D uncertain. This CDR3 has 14 residues. V was shortened by 11 bases and J by 0 bases, with 16 bases between the two germline ends. Germline V CDR1 and CDR2: MNHNS, SASEGT. CDR3 sequence (DNA): TGTGCCGGCCGAAGGGAGGCTGTGAACACTGAAGCTTTCTTT. Its translation: CAGRREAVNTEAFF.

The chain recombines TRBV5-1 with TRBJ1-2; TRBD1 matches at 10 bases. Per the germline V gene, CDR1 is SGHRS and CDR2 is YFSETQ. Trimming at V came to 4 bases and at J to 3 bases, leaving 3 bases not matched to a gene. The CDR3 runs 14 residues. DNA of the CDR3: TGCGCCAGCAGCGGGGGGACAGGGGACTATGGCTACACCTTC. It is translated as CASSGGTGDYGYTF. Full variable domain (remainder filled in from reference TRBV5-1 and TRBJ1-2): KAGVTQTPRYLIKTRGQQVTLSCSPISGHRSVSWYQQTPGQGLQFLFEYFSETQRNKGNFPGRFSGRQFSNSRSEMNVSTLELGDSALYLCASSGGTGDYGYTFGSGTRLTVV.

The sample holds a few counts of this clone. The chain employs TRBV27 and TRBJ1-5; no clear D. Germline V gives CDR1 MNHEY, CDR2 SMNVEV (reference sequence). The CDR3 has 14 residues. Trimming took off 5 bases at V and 3 bases at J, with 11 bases between the two ends. CDR3 in DNA: TGTGCCAGCAGTGGAGGACGGCACAATCAGCCCCAGCATTTT. Amino acids: CASSGGRHNQPQHF.

This clone has a single count. The chain recombines TRBV5-5 with TRBJ1-2; D gene uncertain. V was trimmed by 3 bases and J by 4 bases, leaving 13 bases between them. The CDR3 consists of 14 residues. Germline CDR1 is SGHKS and CDR2 is YYEKEE (reference sequence). The CDR3 loop is CASSSFSAPYGYTF. The CDR3 region has the DNA TGTGCCAGCAGCTCTTTTTCAGCGCCCTATGGCTACACCTTC.

The chain recombines TRBV19 with TRBJ1-2; D is unclear. Germline V gene sequence: CDR1 LNHDA, CDR2 SQIVND (reference sequence). V was trimmed by 5 bases and J by 7 bases, leaving 14 bases between them. The CDR3 totals 13 residues. The CDR3 is CASSRQREGGYTF. Written as DNA, the CDR3 is TGTGCCAGTAGTCGACAAAGAGAGGGTGGCTACACCTTC.

This clone appeared a few times. The chain couples TRBV9 to TRBJ1-2, with 7 bases lining up with TRBD1. This CDR3 contains 14 residues. V lost 0 bases, J lost 5 bases, and 4 bases stayed unmatched. CDR1 SGDLS and CDR2 YYNGEE come from the germline V gene. For the CDR3, the DNA is TGTGCCAGCAGCGTAGACAGGGGTTCGTATGGCTACACCTTC. Amino acid sequence: CASSVDRGSYGYTF. The complete variable domain, with remaining parts taken from reference TRBV9 and TRBJ1-2, reads DSGVTQTPKHLITATGQRVTLRCSPRSGDLSVYWYQQSLDQGLQFLIQYYNGEERAKGNILERFSAQQFPDLHSELNLSSLELGDSALYFCASSVDRGSYGYTFGSGTRLTVV.

The rearrangement links TRBV15 to TRBJ1-6; D is perhaps TRBD1 (6 bases). Trimming took 0 bases from V and 11 from J, leaving 11 bases between them. Germline-derived CDR1 and CDR2 are LNHNV and YYDKDF (reference sequence). This CDR3 has 14 amino acids. The DNA of the CDR3 is TGTGCCACCAGCAGAGATTTAGGGGGTACACCCCTCCACTTT. Protein sequence: CATSRDLGGTPLHF. The full variable domain, its missing parts supplied by reference TRBV15 and TRBJ1-6, is DAMVIQNPRYQVTQFGKPVTLSCSQTLNHNVMYWYQQKSSQAPKLLFHYYDKDFNNEADTPDNFQSRRPNTSFCFLDIRSPGLGDTAMYLCATSRDLGGTPLHFGNGTRLTVT.

V gene TRBV7-6 combines with J gene TRBJ2-2, with no clear D. The CDR3 is made up of 14 amino acids. CDR1 and CDR2 (germline): SGHVS, FNYEAQ. V lost 3 bases and J 7 bases, leaving 12 bases between the germline ends. CDR3 DNA sequence: TGTGCCAGCAGCTTCTCCCCAGCCGGCGGGGAGCTGTTTTTT. Translated, it gives CASSFSPAGGELFF.

This clone has a count of ten or more. The chain uses TRBV5-1 and TRBJ1-2; the D is unclear. The V gene's germline CDR1 is SGHRS and CDR2 YFSETQ. V dropped 1 base and J dropped 5 bases, with 9 bases sitting between them. This CDR3 contains 13 residues. This chain's CDR3 is CASSLIDPYGYTF. For the CDR3, the DNA is TGCGCCAGCAGCTTGATCGACCCGTATGGCTACACCTTC.